Shown below are 20 T cell receptor beta chains from a single sample sequenced in a study of identifying expanded T cells in peripheral blood. The method was immunoSEQ multiplex PCR; TCRdb's version includes in-frame clones alone and lacks a portion of them. The data show some 90,000 clones, more than 75% seen once. Sequenced: blood. The receptors here all came from a person aged 18 to 69 in good health.

The genes are TRBV9 and TRBJ1-6; no definite D call. The germline V and J ends were trimmed by 4 bases and 7 bases, with 12 bases remaining between them. CDR1 and CDR2 (germline): SGDLS, YYNGEE. The CDR3 sequence is 14 residues long. CDR3 DNA sequence: TGTGCCAGCAGCCCTCCGGCTTTAAATTCACCCCTCCACTTT. This translates into CASSPPALNSPLHF.

The chain uses TRBV13 and TRBJ2-7, with a weak D call TRBD1 (6 bases). The CDR3 is 14 residues long. The V gene lost 3 bases and the J gene lost 2 bases, with 11 bases spanning the gap. Germline CDR1 and CDR2: PRHDT and FYEKMQ (reference sequence). CDR3 loop: CASSFRRGTYEQYF. The DNA for the CDR3 is TGTGCCAGCAGCTTTCGCAGGGGTACCTACGAGCAGTACTTC.

Here the CDR3 reads CASSQGNLWYF. The CDR3 bases are TGTGCCAGCAGCCAAGGGAACTTGTGGTACTTC. The chain is built from TRBV4-2 and TRBJ2-7; D uncertain. V dropped 1 base and J dropped 12 bases, with 10 bases sitting between them. CDR3 length: 11 residues. Germline CDR1 and CDR2: LGHNA and YNFKEQ.

The J gene is TRBJ2-7, the V gene TRBV28, with D perhaps matching TRBD1 (6 bases). V was trimmed by 5 bases and J by 0 bases, leaving 14 bases between them. Germline-derived CDR1 and CDR2 are MDHEN and SYDVKM. The CDR3 is made up of 15 amino acids. CDR3: CASSGIYRVSYEQYF. In nucleotides, the CDR3 is TGTGCCAGCAGTGGGATTTACAGGGTCTCCTACGAGCAGTACTTC.

This chain links TRBV4-3 with TRBJ1-2; D may be TRBD1 (5 bases). Trimming removed 0 bases at V and 8 bases at J, with 22 bases between. The CDR3 runs 17 residues. From germline, CDR1 is LGHNA and CDR2 YSLEER. CDR3 loop: CASSQDYSWGGEVGYTF. The CDR3 DNA is TGCGCCAGCAGCCAAGATTATTCCTGGGGGGGAGAGGTCGGCTACACCTTC.

This clone was counted a single time. The chain uses TRBV7-8 and TRBJ1-6; a weak D match, TRBD1 (6 bases). The length of the CDR3 is 16 residues. V lost 3 bases and J 2 bases, leaving 11 bases between the germline ends. Per the germline V gene, CDR1 is SGHVS and CDR2 is FQNEAQ. DNA for the CDR3: TGTGCCAGCAGCTTCGGGACAAACCCCTATAATTCACCCCTCCACTTT. Protein sequence: CASSFGTNPYNSPLHF.

V gene TRBV19 combines with J gene TRBJ1-3; D is uncertain. The CDR3 spans 13 residues. Germline CDR1 LNHDA, CDR2 SQIVND (reference sequence). Trimming pared 7 bases from V and 7 bases from J, leaving 14 bases between. The CDR3 nucleotides read TGTGCCAGTACCTCCCAGATGGTTAACACCATATATTTT. The encoded protein is CASTSQMVNTIYF.

The chain couples TRBV19 to TRBJ1-2; D may be TRBD1 (6 bases). Trimming left V 3 bases short and J 2 bases short, with 10 bases between. Germline V gene lookup returns CDR1 LNHDA and CDR2 SQIVND (reference sequence). The CDR3 length is 14 residues. CDR3 amino acids: CASSITGRNYGYTF. The CDR3 bases are TGTGCCAGTAGTATTACAGGGCGGAACTATGGCTACACCTTC. Drawing the rest from reference TRBV19 and TRBJ1-2, the complete variable domain is DGGITQSPKYLFRKEGQNVTLSCEQNLNHDAMYWYRQDPGQGLRLIYYSQIVNDFQKGDIAEGYSVSREKKESFPLTVTSAQKNPTAFYLCASSITGRNYGYTFGSGTRLTVV.

In its sample, this clone was seen a few times. The gene calls are TRBV25-1 and TRBJ1-1; tentative D call: TRBD1 (5 bases). Per germline, CDR1 MGHDK and CDR2 SYGVNS. The CDR3 is 13 amino acids. V dropped 8 bases and J dropped 4 bases, with 14 bases sitting between them. The CDR3 sequence: CASGVGAGTEAFF. The CDR3 coding sequence is TGTGCCAGCGGGGTAGGGGCGGGCACTGAAGCTTTCTTT.

V and J are TRBV5-8 and TRBJ1-1, with D possibly matching TRBD1 (5 bases). The CDR3 is made up of 12 amino acids. Germline V gives CDR1 SGHTS, CDR2 YDEGEE. Trimming took 7 bases from V and 11 from J, leaving 18 bases between them. For the CDR3, the DNA is TGTGCCAGCTCCTTGGGGCCCCCCATGGCTTTCTTT. The encoded protein is CASSLGPPMAFF. The whole variable domain, remainder taken from reference TRBV5-8 and TRBJ1-1, is EAGVTQSPTHLIKTRGQQATLRCSPISGHTSVYWYQQALGLGLQFLLWYDEGEERNRGNFPPRFSGRQFPNYSSELNVNALELEDSALYLCASSLGPPMAFFGQGTRLTVV.

Regarding this clone: Within the sample, other DNA sequences also encode this same CDR3. This chain's CDR3 is CASSQDDRGSYEQYF. The CDR3 DNA follows: TGCGCCAGCAGCCAAGATGACAGGGGATCCTACGAGCAGTACTTC. V usage is TRBV4-3 and J usage is TRBJ2-7; the match to TRBD1 covers 8 bases. Trimming at V came to 0 bases and at J to 1 base, leaving 2 bases not matched to a gene. This CDR3 comprises 15 residues. CDR1 and CDR2 (germline): LGHNA, YSLEER.

The gene calls are TRBV7-2 and TRBJ1-1; D is undetermined. The CDR3 is made up of 10 amino acids. Germline V gene sequence: CDR1 SGHTA, CDR2 FQGNSA. Trimming removed 4 bases from V and 7 bases from J, with 4 bases in between. The DNA of the CDR3 is TGTGCCAGCAGCTCGTTTGAAGCTTTCTTT. This codes for CASSSFEAFF.

The sample holds a few counts of this clone. V gene TRBV5-1 combines with J gene TRBJ2-5; D tentatively reads TRBD1 or TRBD2 (5 bases each). From germline, CDR1 is SGHRS and CDR2 YFSETQ. This CDR3 region has 14 residues. V lost 4 bases to trimming and J lost 4 bases, with 14 bases between them. The chain's CDR3 is CASSPTTGGETQYF. The CDR3 coding sequence is TGCGCCAGCAGCCCGACCACAGGAGGAGAGACCCAGTACTTC. The full variable domain, completed using reference TRBV5-1 and TRBJ2-5, is KAGVTQTPRYLIKTRGQQVTLSCSPISGHRSVSWYQQTPGQGLQFLFEYFSETQRNKGNFPGRFSGRQFSNSRSEMNVSTLELGDSALYLCASSPTTGGETQYFGPGTRLLVL.

This clone is a singleton in its sample. This chain joins TRBV2 and TRBJ2-2; D uncertain. V lost 5 bases, J lost 6 bases, and 13 bases lay in between. The CDR3 consists of 14 residues. CDR1 is SNHLY and CDR2 is FYNNEI in the germline V gene. DNA for the CDR3: TGTGCCAGCAGTACTAACAGCTTCCCCGGGGAGCTGTTTTTT. Protein sequence: CASSTNSFPGELFF.

This chain uses TRBV15 with TRBJ1-2, with 9 bases matching TRBD1. The CDR3 has 16 amino acids. CDR1 LNHNV and CDR2 YYDKDF come from the germline V gene (reference sequence). The trim removed 0 bases at V and 6 bases at J, leaving 8 bases unmatched. The CDR3 loop is CATSRDAGTGYNGYTF. The DNA for the CDR3 is TGTGCCACCAGCAGAGATGCCGGGACAGGGTATAATGGCTACACCTTC. The full variable domain, with the rest looked up from reference TRBV15 and TRBJ1-2, is DAMVIQNPRYQVTQFGKPVTLSCSQTLNHNVMYWYQQKSSQAPKLLFHYYDKDFNNEADTPDNFQSRRPNTSFCFLDIRSPGLGDTAMYLCATSRDAGTGYNGYTFGSGTRLTVV.

The chain couples TRBV5-1 to TRBJ2-3; a weak D match, TRBD1 (5 bases). This CDR3 contains 14 residues. The germline gives CDR1 SGHRS, CDR2 YFSETQ. The ends were cut back, 4 bases at V and 0 bases at J, with 9 bases in the middle. Here the CDR3 DNA reads TGCGCCAGCAGCCTAGACAGTAGCACAGATACGCAGTATTTT. This sequence encodes CASSLDSSTDTQYF.

V usage is TRBV5-1 and J usage is TRBJ2-7; 8 bases agree with TRBD2. J gave up 0 bases and V 4 bases, and 9 bases lay outside the gene matches. The CDR3 runs to 16 residues. CDR1 and CDR2 from the germline V gene are SGHRS and YFSETQ. The CDR3 region is CASSLPSGGLSYEQYF. The CDR3, as DNA: TGCGCCAGCAGCCTTCCCAGCGGGGGACTCTCCTACGAGCAGTACTTC.

The V call is TRBV28, the J call TRBJ2-3; D is perhaps TRBD2 (5 bases). Germline V gene data show CDR1 as MDHEN and CDR2 as SYDVKM. V was shortened by 10 bases and J by 3 bases, with 20 bases between the two germline ends. The CDR3 runs to 15 residues. CDR3 loop: CATHSRWRSTDTQYF. The CDR3 DNA follows: TGTGCCACGCATAGCAGGTGGAGGTCAACAGATACGCAGTATTTT.

The CDR3 region has the DNA TGTGCCAGCAGCTTGTCTCGTAGCGGTTACGACGAGCAGTACTTC. This gives the protein CASSLSRSGYDEQYF. The chain recombines TRBV5-8 with TRBJ2-7; a weak D match, TRBD2 (6 bases). V dropped 1 base and J dropped 5 bases, with 16 bases sitting between them. CDR3 length: 15 residues. Germline assignment: CDR1 SGHTS and CDR2 YDEGEE.

The chain employs TRBV28 and TRBJ2-5, with 8 bases that match TRBD2. The CDR3 extends over 18 amino acids. CDR1 MDHEN and CDR2 SYDVKM come from the germline V gene. V was pared by 8 bases and J by 0 bases, with 17 bases of the junction left unmatched. Here the CDR3 reads CASRSGGAVRPYQETQYF. The CDR3 DNA reads TGTGCCAGCCGCAGCGGGGGTGCGGTGAGACCTTACCAAGAGACCCAGTACTTC.